The present T cell receptor (beta chain) was sequenced within a study of graft-versus-host responses after intestinal transplantation. About this clone itself: Its target is unknown.

The germline V and J ends were trimmed by 2 bases and 3 bases, with 11 bases remaining between them. The CDR3 has 14 residues. Per the germline V gene, CDR1 is GTSNPN and CDR2 is SVGIG (reference sequence). Repertoires were generated with immunoSEQ multiplex PCR, while TCRdb's copy carries only in-frame clones and drops some. The sample shows over 100,000 clones, about 90% of them seen only once. Study outcomes and limitations: Patients with graft-donor T cell macrochimerism had high graft-versus-host to host-versus-graft clonal ratios in allografts.

This TCR was sampled from a human donor who received an intestinal transplant. The material sequenced was unstimulated CD4+ T cells sorted from spleen or lymph node cells, taken before intestinal transplant. The genes are TRBV30 and TRBJ1-3; tentative D call: TRBD1 (5 bases). For the CDR3, the DNA is TGTGCCTGGAGTCGCCTACAGGTTGGAAACACCATATATTTT. Translating gives CAWSRLQVGNTIYF. The variable domain in full, with the rest retrieved from reference TRBV30 and TRBJ1-3, is SQTIHQWPATLVQPVGSPLSLECTVEGTSNPNLYWYRQAAGRGLQLLFYSVGIGQISSEVPQNLSASRPQDRQFILSSKKLLLSDSGFYLCAWSRLQVGNTIYFGEGSWLTVV.